This T cell receptor (beta chain) was sequenced in a study of molecular identifiers for immune sequencing clone quantification (dated by TCRdb to the late 2010s). Broadly, across the study: In a replicate experiment, RNA from roughly 18,000 or 92,000 naive CD8 T cells was split into five aliquots, four of which were sequenced. The study was a methods study using CD8 T cells to benchmark molecular-identifier clustering-based TCR repertoire sequencing (MIDCIRS) and TCR RNA copy counting.

The germline V gene supplies CDR1 SGHVS and CDR2 FNYEAQ. The CDR3 has 18 amino acids, counting the end cysteine and phenylalanine. Only CDR3 DNA remains: 54 bases, in frame from the first base. V is cut back by 2 bases and J by 3 bases, with 12 bases in the junction unmatched. Paper-wide results and their limitations: Even against a background of about a million naive CD8 T cells, spiked-in Jurkat TCR RNA amounting to a single cell's worth was reported to be detectable. Spiked-in Jurkat TCR RNA (about ten copies' worth), which is not part of the donor repertoire, was contained in the naive libraries. Highly expanded clone sizes could be underestimated because identical TCR molecules may share a barcode. Clones above 20 RNA copies held over 98% of molecules in CMV-specific effector cells but under 1% in naive cells. When barcode sub-clustering was left out, chimeric consensus sequences inflated TCR diversity, with chimeras reaching as high as 47%. Modeling indicated around 3 TCR RNA copies recovered per cell, compared with around 11 by digital PCR, which implies a capture efficiency of approximately 31%.

The library was generated by PCR. The reads were generated on an Illumina HiSeq 4000. Bulk TCR libraries were generated as previously described, with the TCR primers listed in Table S5 used. Purification of total RNA was performed with the Qiagen AllPrep DNA/RNA kit. Before analysis, reads from multiple sequencing runs of one library were combined. In the original analysis: Reads were retained only if an exact TCR constant sequence was present, and the retained reads were trimmed to 150 nt and grouped according to their 12-nt molecular barcodes. Reads within each barcode group were sub-clustered using a 15% Levenshtein threshold, and quality-weighted consensus sequences were constructed for each RNA molecule. Non-functional sequences were discarded, and so were lower-count sequences lying one edit away from another sequence. Based on fitting two negative binomial distributions, any barcode sub-cluster with under 20% of the maximum read count was discarded. TCRdb trimmed public reads at Q25 via fastp, called clones via MiXCR and kept in-frame beta chains. Duplicate CDR3 protein sequences are folded into a single record with the most common DNA and genes. The V and J calls here are based on TCRdb, not the publication. The sample records around 480,000 distinct CDR3 sequences, about 21% of which are singletons. More than 0.8% of the sample is held by the ten biggest clonotypes.

This clonotype was observed a handful of times. It lacks a known antigen. One base away there is no much larger clone; base qualities are not given. Libraries of naive CD8 T cells were built from about 20,000 to 1,000,000 sorted cells, with 10%, 30% or 50% of the purified RNA used. Naive CD8 T cells, defined as CD8+CD4-CCR7+CD45RA+, were FACS-sorted into RLT Plus buffer on a BD FACSAria II. To test detection sensitivity, Jurkat RNA equivalent to ten TCR copies was spiked into samples of roughly 20,000-1,000,000 naive CD8 T cells. CD8 T cells were enriched with RosetteSep CD8+ T Cell Enrichment Cocktail and Ficoll-Paque, followed by ACK red cell lysis.

Sequences were obtained from naive CD8+ T cells from blood, with Jurkat cell RNA spiked in. The meaning of the sample's cell subset or site label: FACS-sorted CD8+CD4-CCR7+CD45RA+ naive T cells. The sequence was collected from a human donor in good health. Some libraries in this study had Jurkat cell RNA spiked in. The sequence links TRBV7-6 to TRBJ2-2, with 7 central nucleotides matching TRBD2. The DNA sequence reads TGTGCCAGCAGCTTATCGCCCAGCGGGATACGCGACACCGGGGAGCTGTTTTTT. It is translated as CASSLSPSGIRDTGELFF.